What follows are 2 T cell receptor beta chains derived from one specimen sequenced in a study of cytomegalovirus exposure and HLA in healthy donors. The PCR was carried out with 60 Vbeta primers and 13 Jbeta primers. The repertoire was sequenced with immunoSEQ multiplex PCR; TCRdb's copy has only in-frame clones and lacks some. The table lists some 160,000 clones, 70% to 85% of them singletons, with more than 1.3% in the top ten. Sequencing used PBMCs. These receptors all come from a male donor in good health and CMV-seronegative.

In its sample, this clone was seen once. This chain uses TRBV7-2 with TRBJ2-4, with 8 nucleotides matching TRBD2. The CDR3 consists of 14 residues. Germline-derived CDR1 and CDR2 are SGHTA and FQGNSA. V shed 5 bases and J 7 bases; nucleotides not matched to a gene: 7. Here the CDR3 reads CASSPGGGRNIQYF. The DNA of the CDR3 is TGTGCCAGCAGCCCGGGGGGGGGTCGGAACATTCAGTACTTC.

The CDR3 sequence is CASSHRFYEQYF. CDR3 nucleotide sequence: TGCGCCAGCAGTCACAGGTTCTACGAGCAGTACTTC. The rearrangement joins TRBV23-1 to TRBJ2-5; no definite D call. The J call may be wrong; the DNA end is better matched by TRBJ2-7. TRBV23-1 is given ORF status, its function remaining uncertain. CDR3 length equals 12 residues.